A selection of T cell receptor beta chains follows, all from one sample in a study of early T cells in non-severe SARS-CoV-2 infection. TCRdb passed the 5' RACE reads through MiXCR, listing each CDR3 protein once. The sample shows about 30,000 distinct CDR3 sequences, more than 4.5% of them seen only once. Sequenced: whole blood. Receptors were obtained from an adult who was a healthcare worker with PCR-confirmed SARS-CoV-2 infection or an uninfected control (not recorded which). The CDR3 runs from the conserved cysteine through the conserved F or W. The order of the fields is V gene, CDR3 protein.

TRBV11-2,CASSLAGVRETQYF
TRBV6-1,CASSGRISGANVLTF
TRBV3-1,CASSLDRGAYNEQFF
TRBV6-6,CASTTWTGGNYGYTF
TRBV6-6,CASRSLAGAYNEQFF
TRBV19,CASMSRALGNEKLFF
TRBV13,CASSLGVGDRDNEKLFF
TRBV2,CASSEGATAYGYTF
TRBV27,CASSLLGTGSYNEQFF
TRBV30,CAWSVLGNGELFF
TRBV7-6,CASSYAADSYTGELFF
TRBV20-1,CSAQLPGTRNYNEQFF
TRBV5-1,CASSLAFYEQFF
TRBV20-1,CSAGYRANNEQFF
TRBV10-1,CASSESTARGKETQYF
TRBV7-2,CASSTRDPQRAFF
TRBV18,CASSPPKTSTDTQYF
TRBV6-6,CASSLGQGALYTEAFF
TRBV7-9,CASSLQGKGSGANVLTF
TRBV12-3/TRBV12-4,CASSTREGTDTQYF
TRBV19,CASSIDSQGSTDTQYF
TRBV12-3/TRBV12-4,CASSLQRSNEKLFF
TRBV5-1,CASSLGRQTNTGELFF
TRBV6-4,CASSDSKGGQGSGNQPQHF
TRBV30,CAWSATGRNTEAFF
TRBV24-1,CATSDLMVQGYNEQFF
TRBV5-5,CASRDAGTGSYEQYF
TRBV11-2,CASSPGSGDLQYF
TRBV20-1,CSARAGVTSGNTIYF
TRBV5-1,CASSRGTSDGTDTQYF
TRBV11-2,CAARDSSYNEQFF
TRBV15,CATSRDSNYGYTF
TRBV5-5,CASSPGQGSNYGYTF
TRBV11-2,CASSSQAGAAYEQYF
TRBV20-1,CSAREPRGPTDTQYF
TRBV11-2,CASSQGFLAVLEQYF
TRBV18,CASSQTGTTNTGELFF
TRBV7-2,CASSSDRGFYQPQHF
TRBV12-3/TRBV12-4,CASSYRQGSYNEQFF
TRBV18,CASSPPVTDTQYF
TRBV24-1,CATSVGTGQYNEQFF
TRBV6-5,CASSYWGVSGDTQYF
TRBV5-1,CASSLLGSDSPLHF
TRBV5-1,CASSSVLEGELFF
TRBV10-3,CAISAASGSYEQYF
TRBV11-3,CASSLGDGGTNVLTF
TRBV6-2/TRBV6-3,CASRLTGGLQETQYF
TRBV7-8,CASSPPGTLNHGYTF
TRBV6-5,CASSPQFGEKLFF
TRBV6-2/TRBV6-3,CASSFSEQNYGYTF
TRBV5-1,CASSLSDSTYGYTF